The clone carrying this T cell receptor (beta chain) occurred a few times. The target antigen is unknown. CDR3 length: 12 amino acids. The germline CDR1 and CDR2 sequences are MNHEY and SVGAGI. With 8 bases removed from V and 9 bases from J, the gap between germline ends came to 17 bases. This record belongs to a study of beta chain features in type 1 diabetes. All of the isolated RNA was reverse transcribed, so expressed TCRB transcripts were sequenced. The assay was immunoSEQ multiplex PCR, and TCRdb's table has in-frame clones only and misses some. The sample has 400,000 to 550,000 clones; over 9.5% are singletons. Study-wide results and caveats: Healthy donors had naive, central memory and Treg TCRB repertoires that appeared less similar than those seen among patients. In type 1 diabetes patients, VDJ junctions had fewer insertions; deletions at these junctions were more frequent.

The source of this sequence is a woman aged 18-29 years in good health. Sequenced input: naive CD4+ T cells from blood. The chain has TRBV6-5 and TRBJ2-7; perhaps TRBD2 as D (6 bases). The CDR3 bases are TGTGCCAGCCGGACTAAAGGGATGGGGCAGTACTTC. Translating gives CASRTKGMGQYF.